Following are 17 T cell receptor beta chains from one sample sequenced in a study of blood T cell repertoires in COVID-19. Sequencing was performed with immunoSEQ multiplex PCR; in TCRdb, only in-frame clones are kept and a portion is missing. The sample holds under 300,000 clones, approximately 90% seen once. Sequencing was carried out using peripheral blood. These receptor sequences come from a woman in her thirties or forties with acute or convalescent COVID-19.

The chain couples TRBV4-1 to TRBJ1-1; D unresolved. V was trimmed by 3 bases and J by 4 bases, leaving 21 bases between them. The CDR3 consists of 17 residues. Per germline, CDR1 MGHRA and CDR2 YSYEKL. The DNA for the CDR3 is TGCGCCAGCAGCCACCATACGGAAGCAGAGGGAAGCACTGAAGCTTTCTTT. Translation: CASSHHTEAEGSTEAFF.

A remark on this clone: At one boundary the junction diverges from the germline segment, which might be a read error. The chain recombines TRBV10-1 with TRBJ2-5, with D uncertain. The CDR3 length is 12 residues. Germline CDR1 WNHNN, CDR2 SYGVQD (reference sequence). The CDR3 nucleotides read TGCGCCAGCGGTGACACAAAAGAGACCCAGTACTTC. Amino acid sequence: CASGDTKETQYF.

This rearrangement joins TRBV18 to TRBJ2-5, with TRBD1 matching 8 bases. Germline V gives CDR1 KGHSH, CDR2 LQKENI. This CDR3 has 14 amino acids. Unmatched junction bases numbered 5, after V lost 6 bases and J lost 2 bases. This CDR3 reads CASSPGQGQETQYF. The DNA for the CDR3 is TGTGCCAGCTCCCCTGGACAGGGACAAGAGACCCAGTACTTC.

J is TRBJ2-1 and V is TRBV5-1; weak D call: TRBD1 (6 bases). V lost 2 bases, J lost 9 bases, and 9 bases lay in between. The CDR3 is made up of 12 amino acids. The germline V gene encodes CDR1 SGHRS and CDR2 YFSETQ. Here the CDR3 reads CASSFRDTEQFF. DNA of the CDR3: TGCGCCAGCAGCTTCCGGGACACTGAGCAGTTCTTC.

The genes are TRBV4-1 and TRBJ2-2; D unresolved. Germline CDR1 MGHRA, CDR2 YSYEKL. V lost 0 bases, J lost 5 bases, and 13 bases lay in between. The CDR3 extends over 16 amino acids. In DNA form, the CDR3 reads TGCGCCAGCAGCCAAGATTACCCCTCAGTGACCGGGGAGCTGTTTTTT. This codes for CASSQDYPSVTGELFF.

The V and J genes are TRBV6-5 and TRBJ1-5, with TRBD1 identical over 7 bases. The length of the CDR3 is 14 residues. Germline V lookup: CDR1 MNHEY, CDR2 SVGAGI. Trimming cost V 8 bases and J 4 bases; bases outside gene matches: 8. For the CDR3, the DNA is TGTGCCAGCGAACAGGGGAGCGGAAATCAGCCCCAGCATTTT. As protein: CASEQGSGNQPQHF.

The J gene is TRBJ1-1, the V gene TRBV7-2; 8 bases fit TRBD1. CDR1 is SGHTA and CDR2 is FQGNSA in the germline V gene. The CDR3 loop spans 14 amino acids. V was pared by 6 bases and J by 5 bases, with 8 bases of the junction left unmatched. DNA for the CDR3: TGTGCCAGCAGTACACGACAGGGGAAAACTGAAGCTTTCTTT. As protein: CASSTRQGKTEAFF.

In its sample, this clone was seen once. The V gene is TRBV5-1, the J gene TRBJ2-3, with TRBD1 matching 10 bases. Germline V lookup: CDR1 SGHRS, CDR2 YFSETQ. This CDR3 spans 18 amino acids. Unmatched junction bases numbered 11, after V lost 3 bases and J lost 1 base. The CDR3 nucleotides are TGCGCCAGCAGCTCGGGTCCCTCCGGGACAGGGGGCACAGATACGCAGTATTTT. Translation: CASSSGPSGTGGTDTQYF.

This rearrangement joins TRBV5-1 to TRBJ1-1; D is possibly TRBD1 (5 bases). Germline values: CDR1 SGHRS, CDR2 YFSETQ. CDR3 length: 14 amino acids. V lost 2 bases and J 4 bases, leaving 12 bases between the germline ends. This chain's CDR3 is CASSFGGLSTEAFF. CDR3 bases: TGCGCCAGCAGCTTCGGGGGTTTGAGCACTGAAGCTTTCTTT.

A single count supports this clone. The identical CDR3 is also encoded by other nucleotide sequences in the sample. V and J are TRBV3-1 (or the pseudogene TRBV3-2) and TRBJ2-3; 7 bases are a match to TRBD1. The germline gives CDR1 LGHDT, CDR2 YNNKEL (reference sequence). With 3 bases clipped from V and 1 base from J, the junction kept 1 base outside the gene matches. CDR3 length: 14 amino acids. CDR3 residues: CASSQGTGTDTQYF. CDR3 bases: TGTGCCAGCAGCCAGGGGACAGGCACAGATACGCAGTATTTT.

This clone was seen only a few times. The chain uses TRBV11-2 and TRBJ1-1; possibly TRBD1 for D (6 bases). CDR1 and CDR2 from the germline V gene are SGHAT and FQNNGV. The CDR3 extends over 18 amino acids. V was clipped by 1 base and J by 0 bases, with 18 bases between them. This chain's CDR3 is CASSLGAQGFPMNTEAFF. The CDR3 DNA reads as TGTGCCAGCAGCTTAGGAGCACAGGGCTTCCCTATGAACACTGAAGCTTTCTTT.

The chain joins TRBV7-2 to TRBJ2-3, with D tentatively TRBD1 (6 bases). Looked up from germline, CDR1 is SGHTA and CDR2 is FQGNSA. This CDR3 has 15 residues. The V gene lost 5 bases and the J gene lost 9 bases, with 21 bases spanning the gap. CDR3 coding DNA: TGTGCCAGCAGCGCCCATGCCTACCAGGGGTGGACGCAGTATTTT. This translates into CASSAHAYQGWTQYF.

The chain joins TRBV27 to TRBJ1-5, with D tentatively TRBD1 (5 bases). The V gene lost 4 bases and the J gene lost 0 bases, with 7 bases spanning the gap. CDR3 size: 14 residues. Per the germline V gene, CDR1 is MNHEY and CDR2 is SMNVEV (reference sequence). Here the CDR3 DNA reads TGTGCCAGCAGTTGGGGCTATAGCAATCAGCCCCAGCATTTT. The encoded protein is CASSWGYSNQPQHF.

The chain is built from TRBV3-1 (or the pseudogene TRBV3-2) and TRBJ2-5, with 11 nucleotides matching TRBD2. The J segment lost 3 bases and the V segment lost 0 bases, leaving 3 bases of the junction unmatched. Germline assignment: CDR1 LGHDT and CDR2 YNNKEL (reference sequence). The CDR3 has 16 residues. The CDR3 DNA reads as TGTGCCAGCAGCCAAGAGAGACTAGCGGGGAAAGAGACCCAGTACTTC. Its translation is CASSQERLAGKETQYF.

The chain recombines TRBV6-4 with TRBJ2-5, with D maybe TRBD1 (5 bases). Germline V lookup: CDR1 MRHNA, CDR2 SNTAGT. The V gene lost 5 bases and the J gene lost 2 bases, with 18 bases spanning the gap. This CDR3 has 16 amino acids. The CDR3 nucleotides are TGTGCCAGCAGTTCCGCTACTCTACAGGTACAAGAGACCCAGTACTTC. Encoded protein: CASSSATLQVQETQYF.

The V and J genes are TRBV7-2 and TRBJ2-1, with D tentatively TRBD2 (6 bases). Germline CDR1 SGHTA, CDR2 FQGNSA. This CDR3 is 16 amino acids long. Trimming removed 5 bases at V and 1 base at J, with 15 bases between. The CDR3 DNA is TGTGCCAGCAGCATTCGGGACTCTCGGTCCTACAATGAGCAGTTCTTC. Translating gives CASSIRDSRSYNEQFF.

This chain links TRBV9 with TRBJ1-1; 10 positions agree with TRBD1. V shed 3 bases, J shed 3 bases, and the junction held 2 bases outside the gene matches. This CDR3 contains 14 residues. The germline V gene encodes CDR1 SGDLS and CDR2 YYNGEE. CDR3 nucleotides: TGTGCCAGCAGCGAAGGACAGGGGGACACTGAAGCTTTCTTT. The encoded protein is CASSEGQGDTEAFF.